This TCR beta chain originates from a study of response to subunit inactivated influenza vaccine. Trimming removed 5 bases at V and 8 bases at J, with 16 bases between. The germline V gene encodes CDR1 GTSNPN and CDR2 SVGIG (reference sequence). CDR3 length: 12 amino acids. Each CDR3 protein gets one entry after TCRdb re-called the RT-PCR reads with MiXCR. The data show hundreds of thousands of distinct CDR3 sequences, about 25% seen once. This clonotype was obtained from a man in his fifties who received an inactivated influenza vaccine. Specimen: CD4+ T cells sorted from PBMCs, collected 4 to 6 days after vaccination. V usage is TRBV30 and J usage is TRBJ2-7, with a tentative D call TRBD2 (5 bases). The CDR3 spells CAWGRDRTKQYF. Here the CDR3 DNA reads TGTGCCTGGGGGAGAGATCGTACGAAGCAGTACTTC. Combining the CDR3 with reference TRBV30 and TRBJ2-7 gives the whole variable domain SQTIHQWPATLVQPVGSPLSLECTVEGTSNPNLYWYRQAAGRGLQLLFYSVGIGQISSEVPQNLSASRPQDRQFILSSKKLLLSDSGFYLCAWGRDRTKQYFGPGTRLTVT.